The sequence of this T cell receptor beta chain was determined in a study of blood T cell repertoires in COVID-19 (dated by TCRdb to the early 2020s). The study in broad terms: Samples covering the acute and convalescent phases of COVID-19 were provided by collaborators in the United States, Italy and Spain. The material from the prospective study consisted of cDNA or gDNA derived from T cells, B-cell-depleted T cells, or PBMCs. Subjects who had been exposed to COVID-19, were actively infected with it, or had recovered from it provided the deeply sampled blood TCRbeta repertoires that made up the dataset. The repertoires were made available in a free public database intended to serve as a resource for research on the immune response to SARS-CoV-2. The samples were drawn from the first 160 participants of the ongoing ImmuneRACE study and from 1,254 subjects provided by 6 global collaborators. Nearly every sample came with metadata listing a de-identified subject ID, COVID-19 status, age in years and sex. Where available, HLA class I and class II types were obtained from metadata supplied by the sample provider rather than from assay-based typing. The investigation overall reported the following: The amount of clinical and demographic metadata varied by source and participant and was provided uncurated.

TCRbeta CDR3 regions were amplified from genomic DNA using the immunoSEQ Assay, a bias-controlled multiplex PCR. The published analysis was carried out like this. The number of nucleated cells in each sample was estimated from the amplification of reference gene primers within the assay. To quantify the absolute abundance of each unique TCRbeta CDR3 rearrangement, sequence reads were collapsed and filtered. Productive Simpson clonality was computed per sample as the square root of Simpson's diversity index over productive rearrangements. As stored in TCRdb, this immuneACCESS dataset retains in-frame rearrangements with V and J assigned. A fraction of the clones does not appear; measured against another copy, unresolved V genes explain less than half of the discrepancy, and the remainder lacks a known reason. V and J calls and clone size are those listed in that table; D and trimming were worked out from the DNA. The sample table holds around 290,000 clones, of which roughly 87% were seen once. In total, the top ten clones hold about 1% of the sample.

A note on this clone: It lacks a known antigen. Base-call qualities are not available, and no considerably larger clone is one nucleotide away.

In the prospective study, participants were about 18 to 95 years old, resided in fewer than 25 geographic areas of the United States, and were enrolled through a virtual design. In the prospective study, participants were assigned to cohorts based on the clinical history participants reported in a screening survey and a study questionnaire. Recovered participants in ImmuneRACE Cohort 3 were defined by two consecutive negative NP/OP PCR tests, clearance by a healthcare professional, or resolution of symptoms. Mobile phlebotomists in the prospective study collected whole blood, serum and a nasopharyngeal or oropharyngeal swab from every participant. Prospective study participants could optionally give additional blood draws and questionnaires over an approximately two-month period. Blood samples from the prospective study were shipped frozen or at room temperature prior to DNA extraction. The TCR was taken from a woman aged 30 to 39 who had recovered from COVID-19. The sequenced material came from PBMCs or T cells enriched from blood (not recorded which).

The DNA sequence is as follows: TGTGCCAGCTCACCGACAGGGGGCCCCTACGAGCAGTACTTC. This translates into CASSPTGGPYEQYF. The chain was built from TRBV18 and TRBJ2-7, and 10 bases in between align with TRBD1. Ends trimmed: V by 3 bases, J by 2 bases; bases unmatched to a gene: 1. The CDR3 holds 14 amino acids from the cysteine to the phenylalanine. Just the 42-base CDR3 DNA is kept, in frame starting at base 1. CDR1 and CDR2, looked up from the germline V gene, are KGHSH and LQKENI.